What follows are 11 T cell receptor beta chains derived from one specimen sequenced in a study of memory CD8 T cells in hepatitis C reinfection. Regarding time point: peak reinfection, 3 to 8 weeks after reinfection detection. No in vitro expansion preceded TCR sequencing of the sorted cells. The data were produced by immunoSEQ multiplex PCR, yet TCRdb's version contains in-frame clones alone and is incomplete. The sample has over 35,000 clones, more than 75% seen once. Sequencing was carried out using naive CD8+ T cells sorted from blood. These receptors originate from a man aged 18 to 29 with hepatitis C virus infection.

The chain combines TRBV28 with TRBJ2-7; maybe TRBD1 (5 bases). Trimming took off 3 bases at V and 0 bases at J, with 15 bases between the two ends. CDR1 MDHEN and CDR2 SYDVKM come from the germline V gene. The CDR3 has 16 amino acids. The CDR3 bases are TGTGCCAGCAGTTTTTTAAGGGGAAAAAGCTCCTACGAGCAGTACTTC. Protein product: CASSFLRGKSSYEQYF.

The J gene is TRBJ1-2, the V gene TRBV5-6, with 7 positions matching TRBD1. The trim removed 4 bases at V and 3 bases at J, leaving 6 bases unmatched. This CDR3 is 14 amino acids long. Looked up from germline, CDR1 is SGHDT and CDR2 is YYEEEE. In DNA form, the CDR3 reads TGTGCCAGCAGCGGTATAGGGACAGACTATGGCTACACCTTC. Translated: CASSGIGTDYGYTF.

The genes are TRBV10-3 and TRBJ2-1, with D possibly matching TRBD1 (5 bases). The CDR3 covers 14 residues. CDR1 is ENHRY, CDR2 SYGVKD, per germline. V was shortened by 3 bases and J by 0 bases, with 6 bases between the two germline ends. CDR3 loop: CAISERGSYNEQFF. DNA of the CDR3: TGTGCCATCAGTGAAAGGGGCTCCTACAATGAGCAGTTCTTC.

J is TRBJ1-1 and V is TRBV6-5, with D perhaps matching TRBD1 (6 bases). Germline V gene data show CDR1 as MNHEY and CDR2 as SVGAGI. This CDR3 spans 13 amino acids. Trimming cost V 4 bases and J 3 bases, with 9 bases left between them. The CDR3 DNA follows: TGTGCCAGCAGTTTCCCAGGGGACACTGAAGCTTTCTTT. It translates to CASSFPGDTEAFF.

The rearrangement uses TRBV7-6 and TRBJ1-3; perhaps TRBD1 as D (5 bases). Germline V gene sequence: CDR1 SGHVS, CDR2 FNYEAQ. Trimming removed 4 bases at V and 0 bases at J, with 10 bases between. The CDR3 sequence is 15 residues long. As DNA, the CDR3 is TGTGCCAGCAGCTCGGGGGTCTCCTCTGGAAACACCATATATTTT. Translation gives CASSSGVSSGNTIYF.

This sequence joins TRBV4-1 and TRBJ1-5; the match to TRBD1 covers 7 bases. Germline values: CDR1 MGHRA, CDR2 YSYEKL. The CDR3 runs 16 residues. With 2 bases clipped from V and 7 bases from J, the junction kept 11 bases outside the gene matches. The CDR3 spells CASSQLTGTEVQPQHF. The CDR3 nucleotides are TGCGCCAGCAGCCAACTAACAGGGACAGAGGTGCAGCCCCAGCATTTT.

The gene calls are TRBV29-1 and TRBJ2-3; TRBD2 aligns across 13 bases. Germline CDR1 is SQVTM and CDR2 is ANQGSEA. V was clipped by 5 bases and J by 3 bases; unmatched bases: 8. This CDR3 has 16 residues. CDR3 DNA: TGCAGCGTTTCTTCACTAGCGGGAGGGCCTACAGATACGCAGTATTTT. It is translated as CSVSSLAGGPTDTQYF.

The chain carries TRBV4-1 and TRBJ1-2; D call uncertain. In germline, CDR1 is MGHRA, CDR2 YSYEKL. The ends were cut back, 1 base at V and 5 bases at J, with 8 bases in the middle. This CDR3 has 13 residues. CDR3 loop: CASSQVTGYGYTF. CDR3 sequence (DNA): TGCGCCAGCAGCCAAGTGACGGGGTATGGCTACACCTTC.

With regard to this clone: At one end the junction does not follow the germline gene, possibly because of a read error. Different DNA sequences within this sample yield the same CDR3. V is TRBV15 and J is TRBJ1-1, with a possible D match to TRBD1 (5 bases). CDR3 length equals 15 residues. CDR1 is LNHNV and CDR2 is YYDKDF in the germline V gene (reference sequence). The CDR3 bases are TGTGCCACCAGCAGAGTTCAGGGAAAAAACACTGAGGCTTTCTTT. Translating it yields CATSRVQGKNTEAFF.

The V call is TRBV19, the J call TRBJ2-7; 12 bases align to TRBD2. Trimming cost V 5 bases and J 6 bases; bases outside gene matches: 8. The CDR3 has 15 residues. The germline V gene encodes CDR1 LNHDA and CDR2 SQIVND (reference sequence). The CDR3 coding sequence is TGTGCCAGTAGTGCCTCGACTAGCGGGAGTGGCGAGCAGTACTTC. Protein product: CASSASTSGSGEQYF. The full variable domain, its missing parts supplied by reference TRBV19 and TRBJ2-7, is DGGITQSPKYLFRKEGQNVTLSCEQNLNHDAMYWYRQDPGQGLRLIYYSQIVNDFQKGDIAEGYSVSREKKESFPLTVTSAQKNPTAFYLCASSASTSGSGEQYFGPGTRLTVT.

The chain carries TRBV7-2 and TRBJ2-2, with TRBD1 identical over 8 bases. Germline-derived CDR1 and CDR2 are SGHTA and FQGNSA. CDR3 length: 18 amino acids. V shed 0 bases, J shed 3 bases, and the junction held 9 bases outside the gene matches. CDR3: CASSLAPGQEIYTGELFF. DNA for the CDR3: TGTGCCAGCAGCTTAGCCCCGGGACAGGAGATTTACACCGGGGAGCTGTTTTTT.